This section outlines one T cell receptor (beta chain) sequence together with its context. In the authors' methods: Estimated nucleated cell counts came from reference gene primer amplification. The table came from immunoSEQ multiplex PCR; TCRdb's copy has only in-frame clones and leaves some out. Clone size and the V and J calls come from that table; the DNA yielded D and trimming. The data contain approximately 220,000 clones, approximately 83% of them singletons. The record originates from a study of blood T cell repertoires in COVID-19. Germline V gives CDR1 SGHRS, CDR2 YFSETQ. The CDR3 has 14 amino acids. With V trimmed by 0 bases and J by 9 bases, 1 base remained unmatched.

This sequence joins TRBV5-1 and TRBJ1-6; 9 positions match TRBD1. The receptor's source is a woman aged 55 to 70 with acute or convalescent COVID-19. Sequencing used peripheral blood. CDR3 coding DNA: TGCGCCAGCAGCTTGGGACAGGGGGTTTCACCCCTCCACTTT. Translated, it gives CASSLGQGVSPLHF.